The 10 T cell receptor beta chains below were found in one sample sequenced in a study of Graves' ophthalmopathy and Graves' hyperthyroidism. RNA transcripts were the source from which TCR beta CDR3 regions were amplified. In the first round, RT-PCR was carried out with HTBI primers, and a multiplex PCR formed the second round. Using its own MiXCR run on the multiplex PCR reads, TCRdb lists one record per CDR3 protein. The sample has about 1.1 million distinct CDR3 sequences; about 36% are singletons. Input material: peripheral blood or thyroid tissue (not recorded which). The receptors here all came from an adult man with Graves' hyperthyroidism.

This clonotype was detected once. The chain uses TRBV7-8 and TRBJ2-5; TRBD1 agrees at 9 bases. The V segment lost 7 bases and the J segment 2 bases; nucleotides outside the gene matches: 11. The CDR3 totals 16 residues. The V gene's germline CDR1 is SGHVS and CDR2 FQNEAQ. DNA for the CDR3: TGTGCCAGCACCGACCGGGACAGGGCATCTCAAGAGACCCAGTACTTC. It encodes CASTDRDRASQETQYF.

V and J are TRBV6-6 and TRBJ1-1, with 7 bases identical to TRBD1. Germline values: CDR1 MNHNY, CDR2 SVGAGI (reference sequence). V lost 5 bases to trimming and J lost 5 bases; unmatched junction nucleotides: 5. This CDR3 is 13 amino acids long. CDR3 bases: TGTGCCAGCAGTCAAGGACAGGCGACTGAAGCTTTCTTT. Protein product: CASSQGQATEAFF.

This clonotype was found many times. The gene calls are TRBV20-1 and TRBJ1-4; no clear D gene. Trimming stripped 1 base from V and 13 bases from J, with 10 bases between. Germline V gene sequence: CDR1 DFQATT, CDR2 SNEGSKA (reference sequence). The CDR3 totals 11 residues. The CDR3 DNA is TGCAGTGCTAGAGTGGAGGCTGGACTGTTTTTT. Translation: CSARVEAGLFF.

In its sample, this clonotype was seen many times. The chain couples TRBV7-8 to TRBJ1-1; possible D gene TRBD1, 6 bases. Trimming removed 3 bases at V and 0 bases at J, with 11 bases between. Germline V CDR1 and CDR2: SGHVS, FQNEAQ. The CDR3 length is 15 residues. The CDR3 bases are TGTGCCAGCAGCTTCGTAACAGGGATGAACACTGAAGCTTTCTTT. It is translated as CASSFVTGMNTEAFF. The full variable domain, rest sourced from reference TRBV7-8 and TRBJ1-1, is GAGVSQSPRYKVAKRGQDVALRCDPISGHVSLFWYQQALGQGPEFLTYFQNEAQLDKSGLPSDRFFAERPEGSVSTLKIQRTQQEDSAVYLCASSFVTGMNTEAFFGQGTRLTVV.

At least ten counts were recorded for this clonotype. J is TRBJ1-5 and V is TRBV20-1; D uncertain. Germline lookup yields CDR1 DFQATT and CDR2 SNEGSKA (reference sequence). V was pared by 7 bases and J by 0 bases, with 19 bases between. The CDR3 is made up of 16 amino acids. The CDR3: CSVTRGRYDSNQPQHF. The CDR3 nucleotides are TGCAGTGTTACCCGTGGGCGGTACGATAGCAATCAGCCCCAGCATTTT.

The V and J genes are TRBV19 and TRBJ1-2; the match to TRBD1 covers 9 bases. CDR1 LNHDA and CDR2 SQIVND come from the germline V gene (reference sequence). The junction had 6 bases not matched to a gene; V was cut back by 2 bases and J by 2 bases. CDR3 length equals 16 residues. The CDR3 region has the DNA TGTGCCAGTAGTATATTCGGGACAGGGTCAAACTATGGCTACACCTTC. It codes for CASSIFGTGSNYGYTF.

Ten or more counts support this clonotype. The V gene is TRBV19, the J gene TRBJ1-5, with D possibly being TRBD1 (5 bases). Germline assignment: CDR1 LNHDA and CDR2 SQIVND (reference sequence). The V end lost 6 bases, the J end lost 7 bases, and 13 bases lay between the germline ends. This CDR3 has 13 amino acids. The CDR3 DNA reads TGTGCCAGTAGCAGGGCCACTGGCCAGCCCCAGCATTTT. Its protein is CASSRATGQPQHF.

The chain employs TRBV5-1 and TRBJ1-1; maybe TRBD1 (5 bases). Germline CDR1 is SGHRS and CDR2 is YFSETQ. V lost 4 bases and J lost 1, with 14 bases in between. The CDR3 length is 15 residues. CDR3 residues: CASSPWTSGNTEAFF. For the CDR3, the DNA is TGCGCCAGCAGCCCATGGACATCTGGGAACACTGAAGCTTTCTTT.

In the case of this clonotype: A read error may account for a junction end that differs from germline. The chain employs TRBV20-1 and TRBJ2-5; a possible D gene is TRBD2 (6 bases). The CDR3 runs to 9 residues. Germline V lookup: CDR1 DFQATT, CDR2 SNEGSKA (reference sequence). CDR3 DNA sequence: TGCAGTGCTGGCGGGACCCCGTACTTC. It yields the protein CSAGGTPYF.

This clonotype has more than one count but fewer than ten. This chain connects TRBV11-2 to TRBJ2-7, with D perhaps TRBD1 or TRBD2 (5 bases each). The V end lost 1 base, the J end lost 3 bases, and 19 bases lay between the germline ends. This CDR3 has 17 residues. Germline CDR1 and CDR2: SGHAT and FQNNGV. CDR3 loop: CASSLVPAGTPVYEQYF. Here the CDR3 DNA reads TGTGCCAGCAGCTTAGTCCCGGCAGGGACCCCCGTCTACGAGCAGTACTTC.